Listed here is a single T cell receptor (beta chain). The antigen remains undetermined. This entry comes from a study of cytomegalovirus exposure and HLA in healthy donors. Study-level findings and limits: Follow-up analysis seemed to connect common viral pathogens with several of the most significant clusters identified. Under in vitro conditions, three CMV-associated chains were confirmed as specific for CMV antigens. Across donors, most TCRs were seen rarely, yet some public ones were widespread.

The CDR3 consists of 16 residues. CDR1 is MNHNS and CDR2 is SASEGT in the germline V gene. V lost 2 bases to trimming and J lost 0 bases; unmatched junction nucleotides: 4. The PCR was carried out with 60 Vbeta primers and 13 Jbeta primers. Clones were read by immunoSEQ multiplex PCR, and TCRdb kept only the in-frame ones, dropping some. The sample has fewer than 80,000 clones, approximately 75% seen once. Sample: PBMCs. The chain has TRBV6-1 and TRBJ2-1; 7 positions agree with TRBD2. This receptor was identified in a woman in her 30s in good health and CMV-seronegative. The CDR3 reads CASSELAVSSYNEQFF. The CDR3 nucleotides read TGTGCCAGCAGTGAACTAGCGGTGAGCTCCTACAATGAGCAGTTCTTC.